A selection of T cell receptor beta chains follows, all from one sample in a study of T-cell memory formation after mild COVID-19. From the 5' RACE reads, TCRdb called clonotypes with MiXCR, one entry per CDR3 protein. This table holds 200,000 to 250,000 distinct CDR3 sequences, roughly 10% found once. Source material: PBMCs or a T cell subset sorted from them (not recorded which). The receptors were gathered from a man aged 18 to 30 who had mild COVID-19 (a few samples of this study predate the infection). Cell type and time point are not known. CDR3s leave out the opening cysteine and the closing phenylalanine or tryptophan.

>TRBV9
ASSPPIFGGAGNEQF
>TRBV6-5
ASSARTANTEAF
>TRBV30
AWSVPAVHEQY
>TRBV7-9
ASSGNRDTEAF
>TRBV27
ASRTGLAGAGELF
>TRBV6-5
ASSRSGGQTDTQY
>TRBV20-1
SAGSSGGANEQF
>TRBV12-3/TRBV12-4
ASSFSSEKLF
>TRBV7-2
ASPGTSGGIGTDTQY
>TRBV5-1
ASSLDTYTEAF
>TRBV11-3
ASSLNREGEQF
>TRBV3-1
ASSLRQGTYNEQF
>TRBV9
ASSVGPEGVLYEQY
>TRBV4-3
ASSQEGSSYNSPLH
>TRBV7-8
ASSYNDGGKETQY
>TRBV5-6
ASSLGLAGAPDTQY
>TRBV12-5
ASGDSGEFGAF
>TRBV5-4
ASSSFLAGASDTQY
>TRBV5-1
ASRDLGTDTQY
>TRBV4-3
ASSPGQTNYGYT
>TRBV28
ATSSQDTEAF
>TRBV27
ASSLWGGKEDTQY
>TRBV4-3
ASSQGVGGGTQETQY
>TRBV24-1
ATSDLRGGDEQF
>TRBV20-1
SARDRRAGGNTIY
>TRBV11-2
ASSSRGLAGAQSSYNEQF
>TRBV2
ASSSPRDRGFTDTQY
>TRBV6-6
ASSYSRTTRGSPLH
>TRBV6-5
ASMEDSYNSPLH
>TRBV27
ASTFGVTGELF
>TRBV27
ASSFEGGVNYGYT
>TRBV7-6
ASRSDRNTGELF
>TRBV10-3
AISERSNYGYT